The sequence of this T cell receptor beta chain was determined in a study of TIL therapy for anti-PD-1-resistant metastatic lung cancer. The time point here: pre-treatment sample, taken before nivolumab and TIL therapy. Adults with stage 4 NSCLC were enrolled in a phase I trial. The CDR3 runs 14 residues. V dropped 3 bases and J dropped 8 bases, with 14 bases sitting between them. Germline CDR1 and CDR2: MGHRA and YSYEKL. Sequencing used immunoSEQ v3. TCRdb's table, derived via immunoSEQ multiplex PCR, lists solely in-frame clones and lacks some. The sample records around 33,000 clones, 74% being singletons.

The sequence came from a woman between 25 and 85 years old with non-small cell lung cancer. The sequencing here drew on blood, taken at baseline. The V and J genes are TRBV4-1 and TRBJ2-1, with TRBD2 as a possible D gene (6 bases). The CDR3 loop reads CASSHATSIDEQFF. The CDR3 region has the DNA TGCGCCAGCAGCCACGCGACTAGTATCGATGAGCAGTTCTTC.